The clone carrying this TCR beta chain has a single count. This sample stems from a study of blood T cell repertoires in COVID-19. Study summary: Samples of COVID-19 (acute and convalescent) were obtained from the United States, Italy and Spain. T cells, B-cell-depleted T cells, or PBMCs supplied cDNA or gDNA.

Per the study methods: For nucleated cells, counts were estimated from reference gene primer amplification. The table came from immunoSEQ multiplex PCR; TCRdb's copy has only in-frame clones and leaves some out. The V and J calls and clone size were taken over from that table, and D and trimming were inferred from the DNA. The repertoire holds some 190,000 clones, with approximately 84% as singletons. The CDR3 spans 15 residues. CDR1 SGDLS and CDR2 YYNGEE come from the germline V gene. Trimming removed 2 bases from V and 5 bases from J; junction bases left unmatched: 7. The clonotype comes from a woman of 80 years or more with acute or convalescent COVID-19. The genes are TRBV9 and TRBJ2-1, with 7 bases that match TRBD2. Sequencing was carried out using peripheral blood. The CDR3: CASSVGLVRNNEQFF. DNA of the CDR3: TGTGCCAGCAGCGTCGGACTAGTCCGGAACAATGAGCAGTTCTTC.